Listed below are T cell receptor beta chains from one sample, sequenced in a study of shared clonotypes between healthy human individuals. Sequenced by immunoSEQ multiplex PCR; TCRdb stores in-frame clones only, minus some. The sample includes around 1.4 million clones, 98% of them seen just once. Sequencing input: naive CD4+ T cells sorted from blood. The receptors were sampled from a man aged 30 to 39 in good health. Each CDR3 is given with its conserved first and last residue. The D gene is left open where the match is weak. Clone size is not always given. Where it is, it says once, few, many or a class for expanded clones.

J gene: TRBJ1-5
D gene: .
V gene: TRBV2
clone size: .
CDR3 length: 15
CDR3 DNA: TGTGCCAGCAGTGATCCCAGGGCGAGCAATCAGCCCCAGCATTTT
CDR3 protein: CASSDPRASNQPQHF

J gene: TRBJ1-1
D gene: .
V gene: TRBV27
clone size: .
CDR3 length: 15
CDR3 DNA: TGTGCCAGCAGATCCTCCTGGGGACGGAACACTGAAGCTTTCTTT
CDR3 protein: CASRSSWGRNTEAFF

J gene: TRBJ1-5
D gene: .
V gene: TRBV19
clone size: once
CDR3 length: 13
CDR3 DNA: TGTGCCAGTAAATCCCCCTTCGATCAGCCCCAGCATTTT
CDR3 protein: CASKSPFDQPQHF

J gene: TRBJ2-2
D gene: TRBD2
V gene: TRBV5-4
clone size: .
CDR3 length: 17
CDR3 DNA: TGTGCCAGCAGCTTGGGAGGCGGGGGTGCGAACACCGGGGAGCTGTTTTTT
CDR3 protein: CASSLGGGGANTGELFF

J gene: TRBJ2-7
D gene: TRBD2
V gene: TRBV25-1
clone size: once
CDR3 length: 15
CDR3 DNA: TGTGCCAGCAGTGAATTAGCGGGACGCTCCTACGAGCAGTACTTC
CDR3 protein: CASSELAGRSYEQYF

J gene: TRBJ2-1
D gene: .
V gene: TRBV5-6
clone size: .
CDR3 length: 16
CDR3 DNA: TGTGCCAGCAGCGTGGGAGGTTCCACAAACTACAATGAGCAGTTCTTC
CDR3 protein: CASSVGGSTNYNEQFF

J gene: TRBJ2-5
D gene: .
V gene: TRBV29-1
clone size: .
CDR3 length: 11
CDR3 DNA: TGCAGCGTTGCAATGATAGAGACCCAGTACTTC
CDR3 protein: CSVAMIETQYF

J gene: TRBJ1-4
D gene: .
V gene: TRBV5-5
clone size: .
CDR3 length: 15
CDR3 DNA: TGTGCCAGCAGCTTGGGTTTTGACAGGATTGAAAAACTGTTTTTT
CDR3 protein: CASSLGFDRIEKLFF

J gene: TRBJ1-2
D gene: TRBD1
V gene: TRBV6-5
clone size: .
CDR3 length: 12
CDR3 DNA: TGTGCCAGCAGAGTACAGGGGTATGGCTACACCTTC
CDR3 protein: CASRVQGYGYTF

J gene: TRBJ1-5
D gene: TRBD1
V gene: TRBV10-2
clone size: .
CDR3 length: 14
CDR3 DNA: TGCGCCAGCAGCCGACAGGGGTTGTATCAGCCCCAGCATTTT
CDR3 protein: CASSRQGLYQPQHF

J gene: TRBJ2-1
D gene: .
V gene: TRBV7-2
clone size: .
CDR3 length: 15
CDR3 DNA: TGTGCCAGCAGCTTAGTGGCTAGCACGGACAATGAGCAGTTCTTC
CDR3 protein: CASSLVASTDNEQFF

J gene: TRBJ1-2
D gene: .
V gene: TRBV7-9
clone size: .
CDR3 length: 17
CDR3 DNA: TGTGCCAGCAGCTTAGAGTTCTCAAGGGCGGCGTCCTATGGCTACACCTTC
CDR3 protein: CASSLEFSRAASYGYTF

J gene: TRBJ2-3
D gene: .
V gene: TRBV6-6
clone size: .
CDR3 length: 14
CDR3 DNA: TGTGCCAGCAGTTACAGGGCAAACACAGATACGCAGTATTTT
CDR3 protein: CASSYRANTDTQYF

J gene: TRBJ2-1
D gene: .
V gene: TRBV11-2
clone size: .
CDR3 length: 13
CDR3 DNA: TGTGCCAGCAGCTTCTCCGGGTGGGATGAGCAGTTCTTC
CDR3 protein: CASSFSGWDEQFF

J gene: TRBJ2-4
D gene: .
V gene: TRBV6-5
clone size: .
CDR3 length: 15
CDR3 DNA: TGTGCCAGCAGTCCAGTAACCCTAGCCAAAAACATTCAGTACTTC
CDR3 protein: CASSPVTLAKNIQYF

J gene: TRBJ1-1
D gene: TRBD1
V gene: TRBV5-1
clone size: .
CDR3 length: 14
CDR3 DNA: TGCGCCAGCAGCTTGGGGACAGGGGGATTGGAAGCTTTCTTT
CDR3 protein: CASSLGTGGLEAFF

J gene: TRBJ2-7
D gene: TRBD1
V gene: TRBV29-1
clone size: .
CDR3 length: 11
CDR3 DNA: TGCAGCGCGGACAGGGGCGGCGAGCAGTACTTC
CDR3 protein: CSADRGGEQYF

J gene: TRBJ1-5
D gene: .
V gene: TRBV6-1
clone size: .
CDR3 length: 14
CDR3 DNA: TGTGCCAGCAGTATCCAACACCTCGAATGGCCCCAGCATTTT
CDR3 protein: CASSIQHLEWPQHF

J gene: TRBJ2-2
D gene: TRBD2
V gene: TRBV2
clone size: .
CDR3 length: 13
CDR3 DNA: TGTGCCAGCAGTGGTGGCGGGAGAGGGGAGCTGTTTTTT
CDR3 protein: CASSGGGRGELFF

J gene: TRBJ2-2
D gene: .
V gene: TRBV7-9
clone size: .
CDR3 length: 13
CDR3 DNA: TGTGCCAGCAGCTTTGGGGAAACCGGGGAGCTGTTTTTT
CDR3 protein: CASSFGETGELFF

J gene: TRBJ1-5
D gene: TRBD1
V gene: TRBV6-6
clone size: .
CDR3 length: 14
CDR3 DNA: TGTGCCAGCAACCGGGACAGCCAATATCAGCCCCAGCATTTT
CDR3 protein: CASNRDSQYQPQHF

J gene: TRBJ2-5
D gene: .
V gene: TRBV5-4
clone size: .
CDR3 length: 13
CDR3 DNA: TGTGCCAGCAGGAGGCAGGGGCAAGAGACCCAGTACTTC
CDR3 protein: CASRRQGQETQYF

J gene: TRBJ1-3
D gene: .
V gene: TRBV18
clone size: .
CDR3 length: 14
CDR3 DNA: TGTGCCAGCTCAGCGGGACAATCTGGAAACACCATATATTTT
CDR3 protein: CASSAGQSGNTIYF

J gene: TRBJ2-7
D gene: TRBD2
V gene: TRBV7-9
clone size: .
CDR3 length: 15
CDR3 DNA: TGTGCCAGCAGCTTAGGGACTAGCGGCTCCTACGAGCAGTACTTC
CDR3 protein: CASSLGTSGSYEQYF

J gene: TRBJ2-1
D gene: TRBD2
V gene: TRBV15
clone size: .
CDR3 length: 12
CDR3 DNA: TGTGCCACCAGCAGAGTGGGAGGGGAGCAGTTCTTC
CDR3 protein: CATSRVGGEQFF

J gene: TRBJ2-7
D gene: TRBD2
V gene: TRBV7-8
clone size: .
CDR3 length: 14
CDR3 DNA: TGTGCCAGCAGCGCGGGTAGCGGGGGTTACGAGCAGTACTTC
CDR3 protein: CASSAGSGGYEQYF

J gene: TRBJ2-2
D gene: TRBD1
V gene: TRBV5-6
clone size: .
CDR3 length: 16
CDR3 DNA: TGTGCCAGCAGCCCCCGGGACAGGGGATCCACCGGGGAGCTGTTTTTT
CDR3 protein: CASSPRDRGSTGELFF

J gene: TRBJ2-5
D gene: TRBD1
V gene: TRBV5-1
clone size: .
CDR3 length: 14
CDR3 DNA: TGCGCCAGCAGTCGCGACAGGGATCAAGAGACCCAGTACTTC
CDR3 protein: CASSRDRDQETQYF

J gene: TRBJ2-2
D gene: TRBD2
V gene: TRBV19
clone size: once
CDR3 length: 15
CDR3 DNA: TGTGCCAGTAGTATCCTAGCGGGAGTTTTCGGGGAGCTGTTTTTT
CDR3 protein: CASSILAGVFGELFF

J gene: TRBJ2-3
D gene: .
V gene: TRBV4-2
clone size: .
CDR3 length: 15
CDR3 DNA: TGTGCCAGCAGCCAAGAGGTAACTAGCACAGATACGCAGTATTTT
CDR3 protein: CASSQEVTSTDTQYF

J gene: TRBJ2-3
D gene: .
V gene: TRBV2
clone size: .
CDR3 length: 15
CDR3 DNA: TGTGCCAGCAGTGAACAGGGGACTAAGGCAGATACGCAGTATTTT
CDR3 protein: CASSEQGTKADTQYF

J gene: TRBJ2-3
D gene: .
V gene: TRBV7-8
clone size: .
CDR3 length: 12
CDR3 DNA: TGTGCCAGCAGCACAAGCACAGATACGCAGTATTTT
CDR3 protein: CASSTSTDTQYF

J gene: TRBJ1-2
D gene: .
V gene: TRBV7-9
clone size: .
CDR3 length: 14
CDR3 DNA: TGTGCCAGCAGCTCCCCATTGGACATCTATGGCTACACCTTC
CDR3 protein: CASSSPLDIYGYTF

J gene: TRBJ1-1
D gene: .
V gene: TRBV28
clone size: .
CDR3 length: 16
CDR3 DNA: TGTGCCAGCAGTTTTCTTCAGGGGCTTTGGGGCACTGAAGCTTTCTTT
CDR3 protein: CASSFLQGLWGTEAFF

J gene: TRBJ2-1
D gene: TRBD2
V gene: TRBV2
clone size: .
CDR3 length: 18
CDR3 DNA: TGTGCCAGCAGTTCCCCCGGACTAGCGGGAGAGTTGGGCAATGAGCAGTTCTTC
CDR3 protein: CASSSPGLAGELGNEQFF

J gene: TRBJ1-3
D gene: .
V gene: TRBV7-9
clone size: once
CDR3 length: 19
CDR3 DNA: TGTGCCAGCAGCTTATGGGGCGGAGCGGGGGCAGTCTCTGGAAACACCATATATTTT
CDR3 protein: CASSLWGGAGAVSGNTIYF

J gene: TRBJ1-5
D gene: TRBD1
V gene: TRBV27
clone size: .
CDR3 length: 15
CDR3 DNA: TGTGCCAGCAGTACAGGGGTTATAAGCAATCAGCCCCAGCATTTT
CDR3 protein: CASSTGVISNQPQHF

J gene: TRBJ2-5
D gene: TRBD1
V gene: TRBV10-3
clone size: once
CDR3 length: 14
CDR3 DNA: TGTGCCATCAGCGGGACAGGGGGCGAGGAGACCCAGTACTTC
CDR3 protein: CAISGTGGEETQYF

J gene: TRBJ2-3
D gene: TRBD2
V gene: TRBV30
clone size: .
CDR3 length: 17
CDR3 DNA: TGTGCCTGGAGCGCAACCCGGACTAGCGGGAGTACAGATACGCAGTATTTT
CDR3 protein: CAWSATRTSGSTDTQYF

J gene: TRBJ2-3
D gene: .
V gene: TRBV7-2
clone size: .
CDR3 length: 14
CDR3 DNA: TGTGCCAGCAGCCCAGGGACATTCACAGATACGCAGTATTTT
CDR3 protein: CASSPGTFTDTQYF

J gene: TRBJ2-7
D gene: .
V gene: TRBV29-1
clone size: .
CDR3 length: 15
CDR3 DNA: TGCAGCGTCGGAACTGGGGCAGGTAACCCTCGGGAGCAGTACTTC
CDR3 protein: CSVGTGAGNPREQYF

J gene: TRBJ1-4
D gene: .
V gene: TRBV27
clone size: once
CDR3 length: 12
CDR3 DNA: TGTGCCAGCAGTCCCAACACAGAAAAACTGTTTTTT
CDR3 protein: CASSPNTEKLFF

J gene: TRBJ1-2
D gene: .
V gene: TRBV2
clone size: .
CDR3 length: 15
CDR3 DNA: TGTGCCAGCAGTGAAGCGCTTGGGGGAAATGGAGGCTACACCTTC
CDR3 protein: CASSEALGGNGGYTF

J gene: TRBJ2-7
D gene: .
V gene: TRBV5-6
clone size: .
CDR3 length: 14
CDR3 DNA: TGTGCCAGCAGCTTGGATATACAGTCCTACGAGCAGTACTTC
CDR3 protein: CASSLDIQSYEQYF

J gene: TRBJ2-1
D gene: TRBD1
V gene: TRBV7-9
clone size: .
CDR3 length: 18
CDR3 DNA: TGTGCCAGCAGCGGGACAGGGGGAGTGCTACCCCCTTACAATGAGCAGTTCTTC
CDR3 protein: CASSGTGGVLPPYNEQFF

J gene: TRBJ2-1
D gene: TRBD2
V gene: TRBV5-1
clone size: .
CDR3 length: 15
CDR3 DNA: TGCGCCAGCGCAGACTATAGCGGGAGCTACAATGAGCAGTTCTTC
CDR3 protein: CASADYSGSYNEQFF

J gene: TRBJ2-3
D gene: .
V gene: TRBV9
clone size: .
CDR3 length: 13
CDR3 DNA: TGTGCCAGCAGCGTTGTCGGTTCAAATACGCAGTATTTT
CDR3 protein: CASSVVGSNTQYF

J gene: TRBJ2-1
D gene: .
V gene: TRBV15
clone size: .
CDR3 length: 13
CDR3 DNA: TGTGCCACCGGGCGACGACTTTACAATGAGCAGTTCTTC
CDR3 protein: CATGRRLYNEQFF

J gene: TRBJ1-2
D gene: .
V gene: TRBV30
clone size: .
CDR3 length: 13
CDR3 DNA: TGTGCCTGGAATGGGTATTACAGGGACGGCTACACCTTC
CDR3 protein: CAWNGYYRDGYTF

J gene: TRBJ2-1
D gene: TRBD2
V gene: TRBV5-4
clone size: once
CDR3 length: 15
CDR3 DNA: TGTGCCAGCAGCTTGGTGGGACTAGACAACAATGAGCAGTTCTTC
CDR3 protein: CASSLVGLDNNEQFF

J gene: TRBJ2-2
D gene: .
V gene: TRBV7-9
clone size: .
CDR3 length: 17
CDR3 DNA: TGTGCCAGCAGACCGACAGAGACCTGGGCGAACACCGGGGAGCTGTTTTTT
CDR3 protein: CASRPTETWANTGELFF

J gene: TRBJ1-1
D gene: .
V gene: TRBV6-5
clone size: .
CDR3 length: 15
CDR3 DNA: TGTGCCAGCAGTAGTCAGGGACCCCGGGACACTGAAGCTTTCTTT
CDR3 protein: CASSSQGPRDTEAFF

J gene: TRBJ2-7
D gene: .
V gene: TRBV9
clone size: .
CDR3 length: 13
CDR3 DNA: TGTGCCAGCAGCCGGCCGGGAATCTACGAGCAGTACTTC
CDR3 protein: CASSRPGIYEQYF

J gene: TRBJ1-3
D gene: .
V gene: TRBV4-1
clone size: .
CDR3 length: 12
CDR3 DNA: TGCGCCAGCAGCCATGGTCCGAACACCATATATTTT
CDR3 protein: CASSHGPNTIYF

J gene: TRBJ1-4
D gene: .
V gene: TRBV7-8
clone size: .
CDR3 length: 17
CDR3 DNA: TGTGCCAGCACGACAGACAGGACCTTTTGGGTAGCTGAAAAACTGTTTTTT
CDR3 protein: CASTTDRTFWVAEKLFF

J gene: TRBJ2-5
D gene: .
V gene: TRBV30
clone size: once
CDR3 length: 13
CDR3 DNA: TGTGCCTGGAGTGTACTAGCCCAAGAGACCCAGTACTTC
CDR3 protein: CAWSVLAQETQYF

J gene: TRBJ2-5
D gene: .
V gene: TRBV10-3
clone size: .
CDR3 length: 15
CDR3 DNA: TGTGCCATCAGTGGGGGGGCTACGTCGCAAGAGACCCAGTACTTC
CDR3 protein: CAISGGATSQETQYF